This T cell receptor beta chain was profiled in a study of blood T cell repertoires in COVID-19 (dated by TCRdb to 2018 to 2020). Describing the broader study: The collaborator samples originated in the United States, Italy and Spain and spanned the acute and convalescent phases of COVID-19. The material from the prospective study consisted of cDNA or gDNA derived from T cells, B-cell-depleted T cells, or PBMCs. The dataset comprised deeply sampled blood TCRbeta repertoires from subjects exposed to, actively infected with, or recovered from COVID-19. A freely available public database, intended as a resource for researchers studying the immune response to SARS-CoV-2, is where the repertoires were released. The samples were drawn from two sources: the first 160 participants of the ongoing ImmuneRACE study, and 1,000 to 1,500 subjects contributed by 6 global collaborators. Sample metadata almost always included a de-identified subject ID, COVID-19 status, age in years and sex. Where available, HLA class I and class II types were obtained from metadata supplied by the sample provider rather than from assay-based typing. The research as a whole found: How much clinical and demographic metadata was included differed by source and by participant, and the metadata was provided uncurated.

Whole blood was collected in K2EDTA tubes by collaborating institutions according to the institutions' own protocols. For TCRbeta analysis, collaborators shipped samples as frozen whole blood, isolated PBMCs, or DNA extracted from either of those sample types. For this clone: Its binding antigen is unknown. No much larger clone is present one base from it, and per-base qualities are unavailable.

The immunoSEQ Assay, a bias-controlled multiplex PCR, was used to amplify TCRbeta CDR3 regions from genomic DNA. Processing in the source paper ran as follows. Within the assay, amplification of reference gene primers was used to estimate how many nucleated cells each sample contained. Sequence reads were collapsed and filtered to measure the absolute abundance of every unique TCRbeta CDR3 rearrangement. For each sample, productive Simpson clonality was calculated by taking the square root of Simpson's diversity index across productive rearrangements. Imported from immuneACCESS, the table was reduced by TCRdb to in-frame sequences with V and J called. These copies leave out some clones; in studies compared against another copy, an unresolved V gene accounts for under half, and the cause of the remainder is not known. D and trimming come from the DNA, and the V and J calls and clone size come from that table. For this sample there are approximately 100,000 clones; nearly 90% appear just once. More than 4.5% of the sample is in the top ten clones.

Its CDR3 holds 17 amino acids, cysteine through phenylalanine. Just CDR3 DNA is preserved here, 51 bases in frame from base 1. The chain is made from TRBV21-1 and TRBJ2-1; TRBD2, the D gene given by the table, was not confirmed from the DNA. TRBV21-1 is deemed a pseudogene. Specimen: peripheral blood. The source is a man in his 70s with acute or convalescent COVID-19. The CDR3 protein sequence reads: CASSNSGTSGGVNEQFF. The bases are TGTGCCAGCAGCAATTCCGGGACTAGCGGGGGAGTCAATGAGCAGTTCTTC.